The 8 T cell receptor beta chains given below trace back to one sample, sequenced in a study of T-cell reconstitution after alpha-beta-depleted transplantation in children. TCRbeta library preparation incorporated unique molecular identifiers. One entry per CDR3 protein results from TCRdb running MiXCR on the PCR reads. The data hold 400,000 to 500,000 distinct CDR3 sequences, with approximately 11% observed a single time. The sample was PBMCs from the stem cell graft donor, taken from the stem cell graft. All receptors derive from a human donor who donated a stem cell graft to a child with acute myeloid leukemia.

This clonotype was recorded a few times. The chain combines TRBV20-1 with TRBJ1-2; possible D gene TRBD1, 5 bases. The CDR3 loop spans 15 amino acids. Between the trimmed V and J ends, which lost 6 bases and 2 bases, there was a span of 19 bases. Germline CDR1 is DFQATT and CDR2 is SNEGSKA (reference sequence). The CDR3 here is CSAYQIDRTNYGYTF. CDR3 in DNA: TGCAGTGCCTACCAAATTGACAGAACGAACTATGGCTACACCTTC.

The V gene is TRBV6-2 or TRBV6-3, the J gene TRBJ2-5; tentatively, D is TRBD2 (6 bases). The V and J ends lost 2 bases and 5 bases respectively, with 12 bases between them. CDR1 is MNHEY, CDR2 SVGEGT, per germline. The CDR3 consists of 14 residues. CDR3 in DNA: TGTGCCAGCAGTTACGGGCGGGGTGGGGAGACCCAGTACTTC. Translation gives CASSYGRGGETQYF.

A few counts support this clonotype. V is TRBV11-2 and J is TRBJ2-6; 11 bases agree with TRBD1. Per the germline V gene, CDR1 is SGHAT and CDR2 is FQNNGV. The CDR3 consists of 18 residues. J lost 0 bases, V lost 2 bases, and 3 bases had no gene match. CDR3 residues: CASSLSGTGGSGANVLTF. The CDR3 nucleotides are TGTGCCAGCAGCTTATCCGGGACAGGGGGCTCTGGGGCCAACGTCCTGACTTTC.

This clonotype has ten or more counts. Written as DNA, the CDR3 is TGTGCCAGCAGTGCGGGTAACACCGGGGAGCTGTTTTTT. Residues: CASSAGNTGELFF. This sequence joins TRBV25-1 and TRBJ2-2; D ambiguous. Germline CDR1 MGHDK, CDR2 SYGVNS. The CDR3 spans 13 residues. V dropped 4 bases and J dropped 2 bases, with 5 bases sitting between them.

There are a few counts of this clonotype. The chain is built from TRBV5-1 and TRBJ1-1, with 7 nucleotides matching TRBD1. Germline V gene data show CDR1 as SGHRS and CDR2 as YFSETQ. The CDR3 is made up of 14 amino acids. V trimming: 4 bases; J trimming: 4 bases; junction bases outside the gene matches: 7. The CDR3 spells CASSQIPGGTEAFF. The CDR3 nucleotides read TGCGCCAGCAGCCAGATCCCAGGGGGCACTGAAGCTTTCTTT.

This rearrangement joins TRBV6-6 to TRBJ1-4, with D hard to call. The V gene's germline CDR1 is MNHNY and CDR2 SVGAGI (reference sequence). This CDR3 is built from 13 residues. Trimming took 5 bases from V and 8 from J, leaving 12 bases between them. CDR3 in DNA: TGTGCCAGCAGTCGCCGGACTGTCGAAAAACTGTTTTTT. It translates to CASSRRTVEKLFF.

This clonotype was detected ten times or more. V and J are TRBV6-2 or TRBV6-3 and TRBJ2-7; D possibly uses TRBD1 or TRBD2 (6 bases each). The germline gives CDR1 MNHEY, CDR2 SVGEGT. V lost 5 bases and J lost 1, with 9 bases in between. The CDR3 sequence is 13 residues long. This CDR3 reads CASSQGRSYEQYF. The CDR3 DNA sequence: TGTGCCAGCAGTCAGGGGAGGTCCTACGAGCAGTACTTC.

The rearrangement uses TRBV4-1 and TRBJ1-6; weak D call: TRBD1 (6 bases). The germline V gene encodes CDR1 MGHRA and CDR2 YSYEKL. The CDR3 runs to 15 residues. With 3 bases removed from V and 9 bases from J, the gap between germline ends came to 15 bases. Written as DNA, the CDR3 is TGCGCCAGCAGCCACCTTGCAGGGGATAGTTCACCCCTCCACTTT. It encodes CASSHLAGDSSPLHF.